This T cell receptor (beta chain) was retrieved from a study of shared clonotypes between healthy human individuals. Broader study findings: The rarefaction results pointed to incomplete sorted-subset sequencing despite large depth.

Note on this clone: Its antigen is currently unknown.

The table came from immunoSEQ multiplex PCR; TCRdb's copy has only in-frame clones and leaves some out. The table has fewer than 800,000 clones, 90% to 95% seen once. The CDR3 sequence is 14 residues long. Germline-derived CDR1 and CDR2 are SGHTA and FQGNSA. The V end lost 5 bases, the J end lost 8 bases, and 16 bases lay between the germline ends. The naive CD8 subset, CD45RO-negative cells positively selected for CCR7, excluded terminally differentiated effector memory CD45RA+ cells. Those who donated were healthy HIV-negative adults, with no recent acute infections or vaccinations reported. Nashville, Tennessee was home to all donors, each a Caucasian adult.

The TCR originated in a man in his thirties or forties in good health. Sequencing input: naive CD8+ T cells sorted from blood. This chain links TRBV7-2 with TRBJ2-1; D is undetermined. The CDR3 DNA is TGTGCCAGCAGCGAGACCATGAGTGTAGATGAGCAGTTCTTC. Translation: CASSETMSVDEQFF. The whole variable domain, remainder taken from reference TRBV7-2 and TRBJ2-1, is GAGVSQSPSNKVTEKGKDVELRCDPISGHTALYWYRQSLGQGLEFLIYFQGNSAPDKSGLPSDRFSAERTGGSVSTLTIQRTQQEDSAVYLCASSETMSVDEQFFGPGTRLTVL.